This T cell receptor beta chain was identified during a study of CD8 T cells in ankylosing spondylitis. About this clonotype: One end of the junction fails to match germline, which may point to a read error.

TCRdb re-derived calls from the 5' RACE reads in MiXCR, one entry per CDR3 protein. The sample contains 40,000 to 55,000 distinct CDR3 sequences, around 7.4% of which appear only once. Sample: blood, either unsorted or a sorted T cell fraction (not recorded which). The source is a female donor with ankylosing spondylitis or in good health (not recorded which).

DNA of the CDR3: TGTGCCAGCAGTGAACTAACAGGATCGTCTCCTTATGACTACACCTTC. Protein: CASSELTGSSPYDYTF. The chain recombines TRBV2 with TRBJ1-2; tentatively, D is TRBD1 (5 bases). Per the germline V gene, CDR1 is SNHLY and CDR2 is FYNNEI. This CDR3 has 16 amino acids. The full variable domain, in which reference TRBV2 and TRBJ1-2 provide the parts outside the CDR3, is EPEVTQTPSHQVTQMGQEVILRCVPISNHLYFYWYRQILGQKVEFLVSFYNNEISEKSEIFDDQFSVERPDGSNFTLKIRSTKLEDSAMYFCASSELTGSSPYDYTFGSGTRLTVV.